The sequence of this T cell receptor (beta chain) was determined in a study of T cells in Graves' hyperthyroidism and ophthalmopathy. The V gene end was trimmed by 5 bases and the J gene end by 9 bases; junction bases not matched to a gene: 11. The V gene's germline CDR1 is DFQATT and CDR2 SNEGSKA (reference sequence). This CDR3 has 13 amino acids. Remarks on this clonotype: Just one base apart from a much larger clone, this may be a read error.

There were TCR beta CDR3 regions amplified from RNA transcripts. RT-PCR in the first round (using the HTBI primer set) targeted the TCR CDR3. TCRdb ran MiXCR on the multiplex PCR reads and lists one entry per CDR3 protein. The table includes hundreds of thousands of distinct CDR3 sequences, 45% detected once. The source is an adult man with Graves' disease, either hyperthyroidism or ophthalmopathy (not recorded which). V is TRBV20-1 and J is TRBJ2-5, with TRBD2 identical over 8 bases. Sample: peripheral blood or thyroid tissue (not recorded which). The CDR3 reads CSARAGGEEAQYF. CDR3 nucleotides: TGCAGTGCTCGCGCGGGGGGCGAGGAGGCCCAGTACTTC.